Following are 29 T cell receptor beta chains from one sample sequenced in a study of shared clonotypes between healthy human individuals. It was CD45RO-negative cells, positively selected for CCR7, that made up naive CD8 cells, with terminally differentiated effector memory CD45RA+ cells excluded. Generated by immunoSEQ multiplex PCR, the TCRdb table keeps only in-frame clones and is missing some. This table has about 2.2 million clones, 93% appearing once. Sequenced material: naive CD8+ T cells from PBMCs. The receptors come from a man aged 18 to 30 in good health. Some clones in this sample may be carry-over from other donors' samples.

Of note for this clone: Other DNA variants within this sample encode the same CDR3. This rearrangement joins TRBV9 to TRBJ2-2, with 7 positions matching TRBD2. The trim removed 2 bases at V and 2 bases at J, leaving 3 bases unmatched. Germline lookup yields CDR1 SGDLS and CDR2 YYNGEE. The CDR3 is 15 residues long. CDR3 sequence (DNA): TGTGCCAGCAGCGTGAGCGGGACTAACACCGGGGAGCTGTTTTTT. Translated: CASSVSGTNTGELFF. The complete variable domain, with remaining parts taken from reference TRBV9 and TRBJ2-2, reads DSGVTQTPKHLITATGQRVTLRCSPRSGDLSVYWYQQSLDQGLQFLIQYYNGEERAKGNILERFSAQQFPDLHSELNLSSLELGDSALYFCASSVSGTNTGELFFGEGSRLTVL.

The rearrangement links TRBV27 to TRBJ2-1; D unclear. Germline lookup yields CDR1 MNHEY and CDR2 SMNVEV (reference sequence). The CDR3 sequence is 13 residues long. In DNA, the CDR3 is TGTGCATCTTCCCCGGCAGGCCACAATGAGCAGTTCTTC. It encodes CASSPAGHNEQFF.

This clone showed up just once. CDR3 loop: CASSVEGTGVITDTQYF. The CDR3 DNA follows: TGTGCCAGCAGCGTAGAAGGGACAGGGGTTATCACAGATACGCAGTATTTT. The rearrangement joins TRBV9 to TRBJ2-3, with 10 bases that match TRBD1. This CDR3 has 17 amino acids. Germline CDR1 is SGDLS and CDR2 is YYNGEE. The trim removed 0 bases at V and 2 bases at J, leaving 6 bases unmatched.

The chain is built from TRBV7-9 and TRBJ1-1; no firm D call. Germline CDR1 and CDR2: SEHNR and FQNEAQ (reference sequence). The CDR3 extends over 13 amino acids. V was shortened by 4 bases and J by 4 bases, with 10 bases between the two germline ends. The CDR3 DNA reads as TGTGCCAGCAGCTCCGGTTTAGTCACTGAAGCTTTCTTT. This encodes CASSSGLVTEAFF.

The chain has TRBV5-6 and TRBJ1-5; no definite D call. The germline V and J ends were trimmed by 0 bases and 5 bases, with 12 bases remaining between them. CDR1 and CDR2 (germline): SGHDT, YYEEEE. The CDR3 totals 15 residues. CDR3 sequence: CASSLVGSSDQPQHF. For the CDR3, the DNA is TGTGCCAGCAGCTTGGTGGGGTCGTCGGATCAGCCCCAGCATTTT.

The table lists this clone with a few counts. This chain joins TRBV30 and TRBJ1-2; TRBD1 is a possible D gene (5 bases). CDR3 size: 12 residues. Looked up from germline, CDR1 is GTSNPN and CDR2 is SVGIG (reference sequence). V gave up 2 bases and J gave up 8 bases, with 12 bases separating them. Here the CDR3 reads CAWSPGIWGYTF. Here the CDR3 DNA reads TGTGCCTGGAGTCCAGGGATTTGGGGCTACACCTTC.

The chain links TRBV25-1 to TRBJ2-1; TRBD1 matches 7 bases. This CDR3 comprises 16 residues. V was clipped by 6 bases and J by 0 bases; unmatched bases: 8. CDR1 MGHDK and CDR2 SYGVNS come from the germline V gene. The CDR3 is CASSTTRGPSYNEQFF. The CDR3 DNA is TGTGCCAGCAGCACCACGAGGGGGCCCTCCTACAATGAGCAGTTCTTC.

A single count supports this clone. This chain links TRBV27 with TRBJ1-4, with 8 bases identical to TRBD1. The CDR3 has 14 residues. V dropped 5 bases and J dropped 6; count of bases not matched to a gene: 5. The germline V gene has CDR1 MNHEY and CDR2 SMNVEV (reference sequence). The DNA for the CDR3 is TGTGCCAGCAGTCTCGGGACAGGATATGAAAAACTGTTTTTT. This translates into CASSLGTGYEKLFF. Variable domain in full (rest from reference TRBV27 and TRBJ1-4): EAQVTQNPRYLITVTGKKLTVTCSQNMNHEYMSWYRQDPGLGLRQIYYSMNVEVTDKGDVPEGYKVSRKEKRNFPLILESPSPNQTSLYFCASSLGTGYEKLFFGSGTQLSVL.

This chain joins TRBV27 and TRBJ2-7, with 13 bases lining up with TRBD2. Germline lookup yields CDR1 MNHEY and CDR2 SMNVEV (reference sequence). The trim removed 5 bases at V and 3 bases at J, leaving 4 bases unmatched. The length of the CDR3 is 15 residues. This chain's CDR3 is CASSPRTSGGYEQYF. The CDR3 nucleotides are TGTGCCAGCAGTCCGAGGACTAGCGGGGGCTACGAGCAGTACTTC.

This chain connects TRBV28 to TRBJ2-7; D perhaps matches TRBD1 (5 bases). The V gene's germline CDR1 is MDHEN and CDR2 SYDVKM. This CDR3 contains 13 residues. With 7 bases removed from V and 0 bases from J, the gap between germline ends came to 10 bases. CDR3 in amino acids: CASTATVSYEQYF. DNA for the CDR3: TGTGCCAGCACTGCGACAGTCTCCTACGAGCAGTACTTC.

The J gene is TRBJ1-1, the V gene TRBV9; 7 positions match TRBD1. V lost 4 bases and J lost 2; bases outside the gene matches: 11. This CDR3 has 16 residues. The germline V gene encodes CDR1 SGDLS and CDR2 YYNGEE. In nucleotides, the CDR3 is TGTGCCAGCAGCCCCGGGACAGCAAGGTCCAACACTGAAGCTTTCTTT. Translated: CASSPGTARSNTEAFF.

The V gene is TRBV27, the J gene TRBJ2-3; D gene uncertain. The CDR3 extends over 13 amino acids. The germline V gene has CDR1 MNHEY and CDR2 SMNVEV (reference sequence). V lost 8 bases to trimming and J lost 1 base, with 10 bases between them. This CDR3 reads CASGNLRTDTQYF. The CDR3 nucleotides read TGTGCCAGCGGGAATCTACGCACAGATACGCAGTATTTT.

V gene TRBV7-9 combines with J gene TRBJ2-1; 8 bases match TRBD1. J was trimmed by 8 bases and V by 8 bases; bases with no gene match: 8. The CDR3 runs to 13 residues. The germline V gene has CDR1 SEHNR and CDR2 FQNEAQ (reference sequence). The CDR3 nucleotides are TGTGCCAGCCGAGGGGGACAGGTGGATGAGCAGTTCTTC. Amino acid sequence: CASRGGQVDEQFF.

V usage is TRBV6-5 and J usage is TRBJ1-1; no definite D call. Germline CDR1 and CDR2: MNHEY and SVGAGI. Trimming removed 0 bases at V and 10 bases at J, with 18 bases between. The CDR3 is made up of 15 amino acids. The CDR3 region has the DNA TGTGCCAGCAGTTACTCGATTGCGCGGAGCGCCGGAGCTTTCTTT. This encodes CASSYSIARSAGAFF.

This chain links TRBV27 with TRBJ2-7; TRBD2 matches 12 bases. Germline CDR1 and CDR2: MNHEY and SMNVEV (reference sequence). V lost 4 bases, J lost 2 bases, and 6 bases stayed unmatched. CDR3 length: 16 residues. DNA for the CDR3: TGTGCCAGCAGTTCTCTGACTAGCGGGGGCCCCTACGAGCAGTACTTC. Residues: CASSSLTSGGPYEQYF.

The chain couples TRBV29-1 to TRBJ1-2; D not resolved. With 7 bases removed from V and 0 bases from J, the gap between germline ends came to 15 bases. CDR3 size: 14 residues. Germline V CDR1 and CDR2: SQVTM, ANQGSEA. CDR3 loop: CSGSWELTNYGYTF. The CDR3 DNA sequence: TGCAGCGGGAGTTGGGAGCTCACTAACTATGGCTACACCTTC.

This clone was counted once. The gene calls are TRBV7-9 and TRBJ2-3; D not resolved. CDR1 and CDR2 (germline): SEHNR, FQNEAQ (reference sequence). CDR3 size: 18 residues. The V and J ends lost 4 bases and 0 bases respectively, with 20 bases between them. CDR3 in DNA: TGTGCCAGCAGCTCCCGAGTGGGCGCTCTTCCTAGCACAGATACGCAGTATTTT. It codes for CASSSRVGALPSTDTQYF. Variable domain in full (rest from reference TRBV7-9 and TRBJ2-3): DTGVSQNPRHKITKRGQNVTFRCDPISEHNRLYWYRQTLGQGPEFLTYFQNEAQLEKSRLLSDRFSAERPKGSFSTLEIQRTEQGDSAMYLCASSSRVGALPSTDTQYFGPGTRLTVL.

Here the CDR3 DNA reads TGTGCCAGCAGTGCCAGGGGCGAGCAGTACTTC. It specifies CASSARGEQYF. V usage is TRBV6-4 and J usage is TRBJ2-7, with D tentatively TRBD1 (6 bases). The CDR3 loop spans 11 amino acids. Trimming left V 4 bases short and J 6 bases short, with 7 bases between. CDR1 and CDR2 from the germline V gene are MRHNA and SNTAGT.

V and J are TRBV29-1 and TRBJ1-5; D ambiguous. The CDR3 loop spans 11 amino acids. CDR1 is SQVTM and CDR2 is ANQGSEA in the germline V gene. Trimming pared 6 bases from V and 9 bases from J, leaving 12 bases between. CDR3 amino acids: CSVDYPPPQHF. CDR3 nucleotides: TGCAGCGTCGACTACCCTCCGCCCCAGCATTTT. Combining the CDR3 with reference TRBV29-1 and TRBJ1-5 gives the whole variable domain SAVISQKPSRDICQRGTSLTIQCQVDSQVTMMFWYRQQPGQSLTLIATANQGSEATYESGFVIDKFPISRPNLTFSTLTVSNMSPEDSSIYLCSVDYPPPQHFGDGTRLSIL.

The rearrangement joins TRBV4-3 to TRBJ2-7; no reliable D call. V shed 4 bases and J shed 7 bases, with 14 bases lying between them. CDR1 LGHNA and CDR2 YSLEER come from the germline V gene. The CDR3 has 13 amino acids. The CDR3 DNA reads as TGCGCCAGCAGCCCGACCCCCTCGCCGGAGCAGTACTTC. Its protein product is CASSPTPSPEQYF.

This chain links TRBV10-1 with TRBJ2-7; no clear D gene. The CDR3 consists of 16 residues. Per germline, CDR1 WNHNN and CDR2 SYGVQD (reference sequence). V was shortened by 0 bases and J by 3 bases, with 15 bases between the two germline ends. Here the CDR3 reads CASSESIFGRVYEQYF. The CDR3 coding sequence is TGCGCCAGCAGTGAGTCGATTTTCGGCCGCGTCTACGAGCAGTACTTC.

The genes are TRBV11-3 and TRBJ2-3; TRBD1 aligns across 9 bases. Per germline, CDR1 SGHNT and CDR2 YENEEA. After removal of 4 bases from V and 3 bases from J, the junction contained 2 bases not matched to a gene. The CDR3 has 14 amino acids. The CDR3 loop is CASSSGTGTDTQYF. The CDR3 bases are TGTGCCAGCAGCTCCGGGACAGGGACAGATACGCAGTATTTT.

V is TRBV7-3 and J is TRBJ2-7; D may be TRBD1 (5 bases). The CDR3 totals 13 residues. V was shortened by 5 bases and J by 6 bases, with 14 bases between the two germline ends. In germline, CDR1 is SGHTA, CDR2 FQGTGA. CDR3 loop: CASSQTGMSEQYF. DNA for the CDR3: TGTGCCAGCAGCCAAACAGGAATGAGCGAGCAGTACTTC.

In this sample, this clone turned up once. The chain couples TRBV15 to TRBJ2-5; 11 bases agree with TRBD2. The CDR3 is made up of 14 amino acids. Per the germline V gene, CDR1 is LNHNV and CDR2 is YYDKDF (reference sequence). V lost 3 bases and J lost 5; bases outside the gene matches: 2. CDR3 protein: CATSSRLAGETQYF. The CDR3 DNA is TGTGCCACCAGCAGCCGACTAGCGGGGGAGACCCAGTACTTC. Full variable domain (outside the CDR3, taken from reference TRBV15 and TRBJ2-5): DAMVIQNPRYQVTQFGKPVTLSCSQTLNHNVMYWYQQKSSQAPKLLFHYYDKDFNNEADTPDNFQSRRPNTSFCFLDIRSPGLGDTAMYLCATSSRLAGETQYFGPGTRLLVL.

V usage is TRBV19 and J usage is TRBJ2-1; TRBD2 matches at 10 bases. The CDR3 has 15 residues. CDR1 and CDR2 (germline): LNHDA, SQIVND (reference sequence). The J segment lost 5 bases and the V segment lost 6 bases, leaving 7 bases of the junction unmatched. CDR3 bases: TGTGCCAGTAGGCCAGCGGGAGGGCCCGACAATGAGCAGTTCTTC. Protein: CASRPAGGPDNEQFF.

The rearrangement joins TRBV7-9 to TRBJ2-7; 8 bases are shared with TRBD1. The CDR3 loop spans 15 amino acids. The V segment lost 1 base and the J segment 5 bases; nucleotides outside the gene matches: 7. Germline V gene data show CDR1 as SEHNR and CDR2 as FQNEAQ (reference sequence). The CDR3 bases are TGTGCCAGCAGCTTAGGTCAGGACAGGGAGGACGAGCAGTACTTC. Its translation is CASSLGQDREDEQYF. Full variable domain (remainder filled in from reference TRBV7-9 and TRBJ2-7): DTGVSQNPRHKITKRGQNVTFRCDPISEHNRLYWYRQTLGQGPEFLTYFQNEAQLEKSRLLSDRFSAERPKGSFSTLEIQRTEQGDSAMYLCASSLGQDREDEQYFGPGTRLTVT.

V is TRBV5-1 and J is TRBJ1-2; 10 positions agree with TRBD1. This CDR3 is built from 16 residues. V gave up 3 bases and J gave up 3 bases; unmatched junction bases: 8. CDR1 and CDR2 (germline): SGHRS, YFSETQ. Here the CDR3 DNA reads TGCGCCAGCAGCTGGACCGGGACAGGGGACTACTATGGCTACACCTTC. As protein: CASSWTGTGDYYGYTF.

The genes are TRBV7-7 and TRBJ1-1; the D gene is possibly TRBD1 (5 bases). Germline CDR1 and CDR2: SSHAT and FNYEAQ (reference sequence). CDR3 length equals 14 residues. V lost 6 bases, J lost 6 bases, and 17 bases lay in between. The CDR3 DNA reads TGTGCCAGCAGTATTAATCTGGGGCGGCCTGAAGCTTTCTTT. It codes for CASSINLGRPEAFF.

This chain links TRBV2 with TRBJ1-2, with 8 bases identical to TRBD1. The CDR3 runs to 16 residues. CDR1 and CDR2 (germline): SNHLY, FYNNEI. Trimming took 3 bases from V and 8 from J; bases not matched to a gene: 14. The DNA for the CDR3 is TGTGCCAGCAGTGAGAGTGGGGCAGGGGGCGCTTGGGGCTACACCTTC. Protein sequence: CASSESGAGGAWGYTF. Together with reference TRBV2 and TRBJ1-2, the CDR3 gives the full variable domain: EPEVTQTPSHQVTQMGQEVILRCVPISNHLYFYWYRQILGQKVEFLVSFYNNEISEKSEIFDDQFSVERPDGSNFTLKIRSTKLEDSAMYFCASSESGAGGAWGYTFGSGTRLTVV.